This is a list of T cell receptor beta chains from one sample in a study of cytomegalovirus exposure and HLA in healthy donors. Measured with immunoSEQ multiplex PCR; TCRdb has only the in-frame clones, and not every one. The sample includes about 190,000 clones, approximately 80% of them seen just once. The sample comprised PBMCs. All receptors derive from a woman aged 25 to 39 in good health and CMV-seropositive. Each CDR3 is given with its conserved first and last residue. The D gene is left open where the match is weak. Rows give clone size only sometimes, using once, few, many, or a class for an expanded clone.

D gene,clone size,V gene,J gene,CDR3 protein,CDR3 DNA
NA,few,TRBV21-1,TRBJ1-1,CASSKGGGGTEAFF,TGTGCCAGCAGCAAAGGGGGCGGGGGCACTGAAGCTTTCTTT
TRBD2,NA,TRBV28,TRBJ2-1,CASSKGLANEQFF,TGTGCCAGCAGTAAAGGACTAGCCAATGAGCAGTTCTTC
TRBD2,NA,TRBV11-2,TRBJ2-3,CASSLAGIRGGITDTQYF,TGTGCCAGCAGCTTAGCCGGTATACGCGGGGGGATCACAGATACGCAGTATTTT
TRBD1,NA,TRBV30,TRBJ1-2,CAWSPHEGARGYTF,TGTGCCTGGAGCCCTCACGAGGGGGCGCGGGGCTACACCTTC
TRBD1,once,TRBV5-5,TRBJ1-2,CASSPPRDRPLYTF,TGTGCCAGCAGCCCCCCCCGGGACAGACCTCTCTACACCTTC
TRBD1,few,TRBV5-1,TRBJ2-5,CASGQGTETQYF,TGCGCCAGCGGACAGGGTACAGAGACCCAGTACTTC
NA,NA,TRBV11-3,TRBJ2-2,CASRLRVTGELFF,TGTGCCAGCAGACTCAGGGTCACCGGGGAGCTGTTTTTT
TRBD2,NA,TRBV5-1,TRBJ2-4,CASSPGGGQNIQYF,TGCGCCAGCAGCCCCGGGGGGGGGCAAAACATTCAGTACTTC
NA,NA,TRBV7-3,TRBJ2-3,CASSLSGSTDTQYF,TGTGCCAGCAGCTTAAGCGGGAGCACAGATACGCAGTATTTT
NA,NA,TRBV11-2,TRBJ2-7,CASSLLYEQYF,TGTGCCAGCAGCCTCCTCTACGAGCAGTACTTC
NA,NA,TRBV5-6,TRBJ2-5,CASSSPEETQYF,TGTGCCAGCAGCTCCCCAGAAGAGACCCAGTACTTC
NA,NA,TRBV28,TRBJ2-2,CASSLWAGFTGELFF,TGTGCCAGCAGTTTATGGGCAGGGTTTACCGGGGAGCTGTTTTTT
NA,few,TRBV9,TRBJ2-1,CASSVQAWNEQFF,TGTGCCAGCAGCGTACAGGCATGGAATGAGCAGTTCTTC
NA,NA,TRBV19,TRBJ2-5,CASSPGLGGGETQYF,TGTGCCAGTAGTCCCGGACTTGGAGGAGGGGAGACCCAGTACTTC
NA,NA,TRBV6-1,TRBJ1-5,CASRRTVNSNQPQHF,TGTGCCAGCAGAAGGACAGTAAATAGCAATCAGCCCCAGCATTTT
TRBD2,NA,TRBV4-2,TRBJ2-7,CASSQAGGRSYEQYF,TGTGCCAGCAGCCAAGCGGGGGGAAGATCCTACGAGCAGTACTTC
TRBD1,NA,TRBV15,TRBJ1-5,CATSSRQGSNQPQHF,TGTGCCACCAGCTCCCGACAGGGGAGCAATCAGCCCCAGCATTTT
TRBD1,NA,TRBV10-3,TRBJ1-1,CAIRGQGGHMNTEAFF,TGTGCCATCAGAGGACAGGGTGGTCATATGAACACTGAAGCTTTCTTT
TRBD1,NA,TRBV5-1,TRBJ1-2,CASSNTGGFNYGYTF,TGCGCCAGCAGCAACACAGGGGGCTTTAACTATGGCTACACCTTC
TRBD1,NA,TRBV9,TRBJ1-2,CASSAGWGRDRDHRVGGYTF,TGTGCCAGCAGCGCCGGATGGGGCCGGGACAGGGATCATAGAGTAGGTGGCTACACCTTC
TRBD1,few,TRBV9,TRBJ2-2,CASSFGTGEELFF,TGTGCCAGCAGCTTCGGGACAGGCGAGGAGCTGTTTTTT
TRBD1,NA,TRBV28,TRBJ2-7,CASRITGQGAYEQYF,TGTGCCAGCAGAATCACCGGACAGGGGGCTTACGAGCAGTACTTC
NA,NA,TRBV7-2,TRBJ2-7,CASSLAGGGAMNEQYF,TGTGCCAGCAGCTTAGCGGGTGGGGGGGCAATGAACGAGCAGTACTTC
TRBD2,NA,TRBV5-1,TRBJ2-3,CASSSGLAGQTDTQYF,TGCGCCAGCAGCTCGGGACTAGCGGGGCAAACAGATACGCAGTATTTT
TRBD1,few,TRBV5-1,TRBJ1-2,CASSSARRDRRLYGYTF,TGCGCCAGCAGCTCCGCTCGCCGGGACAGACGACTCTATGGCTACACCTTC
TRBD2,NA,TRBV5-1,TRBJ2-7,CASSLGLAGVEQYF,TGCGCCAGCAGCTTGGGTCTAGCGGGAGTCGAGCAGTACTTC
NA,NA,TRBV27,TRBJ1-1,CASSLDGQLNTEAFF,TGTGCCAGCAGTTTGGACGGACAGTTGAACACTGAAGCTTTCTTT
TRBD2,few,TRBV6-4,TRBJ2-4,CASSELAGGPKNIQYF,TGTGCCAGCAGTGAACTAGCGGGAGGTCCCAAAAACATTCAGTACTTC
NA,few,TRBV4-3,TRBJ2-3,CASSLGSGTDTQYF,TGCGCCAGCAGCCTCGGGTCGGGCACAGATACGCAGTATTTT
NA,NA,TRBV11-2,TRBJ2-2,CASSLAAVHTGELFF,TGTGCCAGCAGCTTAGCAGCGGTACACACCGGGGAGCTGTTTTTT
NA,NA,TRBV5-4,TRBJ1-1,CASSLMWTQNTEAFF,TGTGCCAGCAGCTTGATGTGGACACAGAACACTGAAGCTTTCTTT
TRBD1,NA,TRBV6-5,TRBJ2-7,CASTLGQGPYEQYF,TGTGCCAGCACATTAGGACAGGGGCCCTACGAGCAGTACTTC
NA,NA,TRBV11-2,TRBJ2-7,CASSFYYEQYF,TGTGCCAGCAGCTTCTACTACGAGCAGTACTTC
TRBD1,NA,TRBV9,TRBJ1-4,CASSSDRGLSNEKLFF,TGTGCCAGCAGCTCGGACAGGGGCCTATCAAATGAAAAACTGTTTTTT
NA,NA,TRBV6-1,TRBJ2-7,CASSMAGASYEQYF,TGTGCCAGCAGTATGGCAGGGGCTTCTTACGAGCAGTACTTC
NA,NA,TRBV23-1,TRBJ2-6,CASSQIGVGRGAFGANVLTF,TGCGCCAGCAGTCAAATCGGGGTCGGCAGGGGGGCCTTTGGGGCCAACGTCCTGACTTTC
NA,NA,TRBV6-6,TRBJ1-2,CASGGKGGYGYTF,TGTGCCAGTGGGGGGAAGGGAGGCTATGGCTACACCTTC
TRBD1,NA,TRBV7-6,TRBJ1-2,CASSLDLGGADGYTF,TGTGCCAGCAGCTTAGACTTAGGGGGCGCGGATGGCTACACCTTC
TRBD2,once,TRBV18,TRBJ2-5,CASSPPPGLAAQETQYF,TGTGCCAGCTCACCACCCCCGGGACTAGCGGCCCAAGAGACCCAGTACTTC
NA,NA,TRBV2,TRBJ2-4,CASSGPTAGRAPNIQYF,TGTGCCAGCAGTGGGCCAACAGCCGGCCGTGCCCCAAACATTCAGTACTTC